This T cell receptor (beta chain) was profiled in a study of CD8 T cells in ankylosing spondylitis. Study observations and caveats: Within ankylosing spondylitis blood, a TCR beta motif made up of roughly eight highly homologous variants appeared to be characteristic. According to the report, clones linked to the disease were significantly enriched in matched synovial fluid samples taken from ankylosing spondylitis patients.

The table lists this clonotype with a few counts. Its antigen remains unidentified. This CDR3 has 12 amino acids. CDR1 is SQVTM, CDR2 ANQGSEA, per germline. V gave up 3 bases and J gave up 4 bases, with 9 bases separating them. The authors made TCR beta libraries by quantitative 5'-RACE with molecular barcodes. TCRdb ran MiXCR on the 5' RACE reads and lists one entry per CDR3 protein. The sample holds under 400,000 distinct CDR3 sequences, around a tenth seen once. The clonotype comes from a female donor with ankylosing spondylitis or in good health (not recorded which). What was sequenced was blood, either unsorted or a sorted T cell fraction (not recorded which). This chain uses TRBV29-1 with TRBJ1-1; no clear D. The CDR3 reads CSVDSRTTEAFF. CDR3 DNA: TGCAGCGTTGACTCGAGAACCACTGAAGCTTTCTTT.